The 8 T cell receptor beta chains reported below all come from one sample, sequenced in a study of T cell repertoires in aging, cancer and after chemotherapy. Multiplex touch-down PCR with TRB-A/B primers amplified rearranged V-D-J TRB sequences. One entry per CDR3 protein results from TCRdb running MiXCR on the multiplex PCR reads. The sample lists 9,500 to 15,000 distinct CDR3 sequences, roughly 29% occurring once. Amplification of TCR beta used genomic DNA extracted from peripheral blood. The sequenced sample consisted of blood. The receptors derive from a human donor in good health. The donor label of this sample is uncertain.

A few counts support this clonotype. The junction departs from the called germline gene at one end, perhaps through a read error. The chain joins TRBV18 to TRBJ2-1, with D maybe TRBD1 (6 bases). The CDR3 is 18 residues long. Germline CDR1 and CDR2: KGHSH and LQKENI. The CDR3 region is CASSAPPGQRFSYNEQFF. Written as DNA, the CDR3 is TGTGCCAGCTCAGCACCTCCGGGACAAAGATTCTCCTACAATGAGCAGTTCTTC.

This clonotype was observed a few times. CDR3 sequence (DNA): TGTGCCAGCGCCTTGACCGGACCCGGTGAGCAGTTCTTC. This encodes CASALTGPGEQFF. The chain has TRBV12-3 or TRBV12-4 and TRBJ2-1; D unclear. V was clipped by 8 bases and J by 9 bases, with 17 bases between them. This CDR3 is 13 amino acids long.

This clonotype qualifies as medium-sized. The chain uses TRBV12-3 or TRBV12-4 and TRBJ1-4; maybe TRBD1 (5 bases). The CDR3 covers 13 residues. Trimming took off 0 bases at V and 14 bases at J, with 13 bases between the two ends. The CDR3: CASSLAQGSRLFF. In DNA form, the CDR3 reads TGTGCCAGCAGTTTAGCGCAGGGCAGTCGTCTGTTTTTT.

The chain uses TRBV6-1 and TRBJ1-2; D possibly corresponds to TRBD1 (6 bases). CDR1 and CDR2 from the germline V gene are MNHNS and SASEGT. Trimming left V 5 bases short and J 4 bases short, with 11 bases between. This CDR3 comprises 13 residues. The CDR3 here is CASSFGQSYGYTF. In DNA form, the CDR3 reads TGTGCCAGCAGTTTCGGACAGAGCTATGGCTACACCTTC.

This clonotype is medium-sized within its sample. The V gene is TRBV29-1, the J gene TRBJ2-5; TRBD1 might be the D (6 bases). The CDR3 totals 14 residues. V shed 4 bases and J shed 5 bases, with 17 bases lying between them. Germline-derived CDR1 and CDR2 are SQVTM and ANQGSEA. The CDR3 loop is CSVVPGDMAETQYF. In DNA, the CDR3 is TGCAGCGTTGTCCCAGGGGACATGGCTGAGACCCAGTACTTC.

In its sample, this clonotype is medium-sized. This rearrangement joins TRBV30 to TRBJ1-4; a possible D gene is TRBD1 (5 bases). CDR3 length: 12 amino acids. Trimming took 4 bases from V and 7 from J, leaving 10 bases between them. The germline V gene has CDR1 GTSNPN and CDR2 SVGIG (reference sequence). DNA of the CDR3: TGTGCCTGGACCCGCCAGGGTGAAAAACTGTTTTTT. As protein: CAWTRQGEKLFF.

The chain combines TRBV10-2 with TRBJ2-1; no clear D gene. V lost 6 bases to trimming and J lost 3 bases, with 12 bases between them. The CDR3 loop spans 14 amino acids. The germline V gene encodes CDR1 WSHSY and CDR2 SAAADI. CDR3 amino acids: CASREGRYYNEQFF. DNA of the CDR3: TGCGCCAGCAGAGAAGGACGGTACTACAATGAGCAGTTCTTC.

The chain joins TRBV6-4 to TRBJ2-7; 8 bases line up with TRBD2. CDR1 and CDR2 (germline): MRHNA, SNTAGT. Unmatched junction bases numbered 8, after V lost 6 bases and J lost 1 base. The length of the CDR3 is 15 residues. CDR3 DNA: TGTGCCAGCAGCCAAGGACTAGCTGGATCCTACGAGCAGTACTTC. Protein: CASSQGLAGSYEQYF.